The 5 T cell receptor beta chains below come from one sample, sequenced in a study of shared clonotypes between healthy human individuals. Sequenced by immunoSEQ multiplex PCR; TCRdb stores in-frame clones only, minus some. The data show roughly 2,300,000 clones, about 90% seen once. Sequenced: naive CD4+ T cells from PBMCs. Subset specified: CD45RA+ positively selected. These TCRs come from a man aged 18-30 years in good health. Some clones in this sample may be carry-over from other donors' samples.

The chain uses TRBV7-6 and TRBJ2-3; D possibly corresponds to TRBD1 (5 bases). The CDR3 sequence is 14 residues long. Deletions cut 1 base from V and 3 bases from J, with 8 bases between. The germline gives CDR1 SGHVS, CDR2 FNYEAQ. CDR3 sequence: CASSLVRTTDTQYF. The DNA of the CDR3 is TGTGCCAGCAGCTTAGTAAGGACAACAGATACGCAGTATTTT.

As for this clone: This same CDR3 is encoded by further DNA sequences in the sample. V usage is TRBV28 and J usage is TRBJ2-1; D remains unclear. The length of the CDR3 is 13 residues. Germline V CDR1 and CDR2: MDHEN, SYDVKM. Trimming shortened V by 5 bases and J by 3 bases, and 8 bases separated the two germline ends. CDR3 nucleotide sequence: TGTGCCAGCAGTCTAGTAGGCTACAATGAGCAGTTCTTC. Its protein product is CASSLVGYNEQFF.

The chain is built from TRBV6-1 and TRBJ1-2; D gene ambiguous. This CDR3 is 14 amino acids long. The V end was cut by 2 bases, the J end by 4 bases, with 11 bases between. The V gene's germline CDR1 is MNHNS and CDR2 SASEGT. The CDR3 sequence is CASSEPVRAYGYTF. The CDR3 DNA reads as TGTGCCAGCAGTGAACCTGTAAGGGCCTATGGCTACACCTTC.

V gene TRBV2 combines with J gene TRBJ2-6; possibly TRBD1 for D (5 bases). V lost 7 bases to trimming and J lost 1 base, with 17 bases between them. The CDR3 contains 17 residues. Germline CDR1 and CDR2: SNHLY and FYNNEI. The chain's CDR3 is CASIPDRRPSGANVLTF. CDR3 DNA sequence: TGTGCCAGCATCCCCGACAGAAGGCCGTCTGGGGCCAACGTCCTGACTTTC.

The chain uses TRBV5-1 and TRBJ1-4; 8 nucleotides match TRBD1. J gave up 12 bases and V 7 bases, and 11 bases lay outside the gene matches. CDR1 SGHRS and CDR2 YFSETQ come from the germline V gene. The CDR3 is 13 residues long. CDR3 amino acids: CASRRVYRGELFF. DNA for the CDR3: TGCGCCAGCCGCCGGGTTTACAGGGGGGAACTGTTTTTT.